This is a list of T cell receptor beta chains from one sample in a study of shared clonotypes between healthy human individuals. Sequenced by immunoSEQ multiplex PCR; TCRdb stores in-frame clones only, minus some. Here the sample spans approximately 2.5 million clones, 80% to 95% being singletons. Sample: naive CD4+ T cells from PBMCs. The receptors come from a man between 18 and 29 years old in good health. Some clones in this sample may be carry-over from other donors' samples. Each CDR3 is given with its conserved first and last residue. The D gene is left open where the match is weak. Only some rows state a clone size, as once, few, many or a class for expanded clones.

J: TRBJ1-1; V: TRBV5-1; size: -; D: -; DNA: TGCGCCAGCAGCTTGGCGGGGGGGACTAACACTGAAGCTTTCTTT; CDR3: CASSLAGGTNTEAFF
J: TRBJ1-4; V: TRBV6-5; size: -; D: -; DNA: TGTGCCAGCAGACCGGGACACCATGAAAAACTGTTTTTT; CDR3: CASRPGHHEKLFF
J: TRBJ1-5; V: TRBV2; size: -; D: TRBD1; DNA: TGTGCCAGCAGCGCGGGGACAGGTCAACAGCCCCAGCATTTT; CDR3: CASSAGTGQQPQHF
J: TRBJ2-1; V: TRBV2; size: -; D: -; DNA: TGTGCCAGCATTGGGACCCTCGTGACCGGTGAGCAGTTCTTC; CDR3: CASIGTLVTGEQFF
J: TRBJ1-4; V: TRBV7-2; size: -; D: -; DNA: TGTGCCAGCAGCTTAAGGGCAAGATATGAAAAACTGTTTTTT; CDR3: CASSLRARYEKLFF
J: TRBJ1-2; V: TRBV25-1; size: -; D: -; DNA: TGTGCCAGCCGCAACACTCTCACCTATGGCTACACCTTC; CDR3: CASRNTLTYGYTF
J: TRBJ1-2; V: TRBV20-1; size: -; D: -; DNA: TGCAGTGCCCCGGTTGACTATGGCTACACCTTC; CDR3: CSAPVDYGYTF
J: TRBJ1-1; V: TRBV10-3; size: -; D: -; DNA: TGTGCCACAAAGGGCAGGGGCATGAACACTGAAGCTTTCTTT; CDR3: CATKGRGMNTEAFF
J: TRBJ2-3; V: TRBV11-1; size: -; D: -; DNA: TGTGCCAGCAGCTTAGCGAGAGGGGATACGCAGTATTTT; CDR3: CASSLARGDTQYF
J: TRBJ2-4; V: TRBV21-1; size: -; D: -; DNA: TGTGCCAACCCGGGACAGGCCCTAGCCAAAAACATTCAGTACTTC; CDR3: CANPGQALAKNIQYF
J: TRBJ2-1; V: TRBV10-3; size: -; D: -; DNA: TGTGCCATCAGTGAAGTCAATGAGCAGTTCTTC; CDR3: CAISEVNEQFF
J: TRBJ1-2; V: TRBV18; size: -; D: TRBD1; DNA: TGTGCCAGCTCACCCGACAGGGTTGTAGGTGGCTACACCTTC; CDR3: CASSPDRVVGGYTF
J: TRBJ1-2; V: TRBV28; size: once; D: TRBD1; DNA: TGTGCCAGCAAACTGACAGGGGGGAACTATGGCTACACCTTC; CDR3: CASKLTGGNYGYTF
J: TRBJ2-1; V: TRBV5-1; size: -; D: -; DNA: TGCGCCAGCAGCTTGTATCCCGGGCCCTCATACAATGAGCAGTTCTTC; CDR3: CASSLYPGPSYNEQFF
J: TRBJ1-5; V: TRBV7-2; size: -; D: -; DNA: TGTGCCAGCAGCCCCTCGGGGGGAGCTCAGCCCCAGCATTTT; CDR3: CASSPSGGAQPQHF
J: TRBJ1-5; V: TRBV6-6; size: -; D: -; DNA: TGTGCCAGCAGTTACGGGGACGTTCCTAATCAGCCCCAGCATTTT; CDR3: CASSYGDVPNQPQHF
J: TRBJ2-4; V: TRBV7-8; size: -; D: -; DNA: TGTGCCAGCAGCTTAGAGCCGAGGGGAACAGCCAAAAACATTCAGTACTTC; CDR3: CASSLEPRGTAKNIQYF
J: TRBJ2-1; V: TRBV5-1; size: few; D: TRBD2; DNA: TGCGCCAGCAGCTTACTAGCGGGGCCATACAATGAGCAGTTCTTC; CDR3: CASSLLAGPYNEQFF
J: TRBJ2-3; V: TRBV7-2; size: -; D: TRBD1; DNA: TGTGCCAGCAGCTCAAGACAGGGGACAGATACGCAGTATTTT; CDR3: CASSSRQGTDTQYF
J: TRBJ1-2; V: TRBV2; size: -; D: -; DNA: TGTGCCACCACGGGGGGGGCCAACTATGGCTACACCTTC; CDR3: CATTGGANYGYTF
J: TRBJ2-5; V: TRBV13; size: -; D: -; DNA: TGTGCCAGCAGCCCGGGGACAGCGGGTTTTCGTACCCAGTACTTC; CDR3: CASSPGTAGFRTQYF
J: TRBJ2-1; V: TRBV7-3; size: -; D: TRBD2; DNA: TGTGCCAGCAGCTTAACCCCCCTAGCGGGAGTGAATGAGCAGTTCTTC; CDR3: CASSLTPLAGVNEQFF
J: TRBJ1-2; V: TRBV20-1; size: -; D: -; DNA: TGCAGTGCTAGAAACACCTATGGCTACACCTTC; CDR3: CSARNTYGYTF
J: TRBJ2-2; V: TRBV6-5; size: -; D: -; DNA: TGTGCCAGCAGACGTTGGGTATTCACCGGGGAGCTGTTTTTT; CDR3: CASRRWVFTGELFF
J: TRBJ2-7; V: TRBV11-2; size: -; D: TRBD2; DNA: TGTGCCAGCAGCCCGAGCTCCGGGACTAGATTATCCGAGCAGTACTTC; CDR3: CASSPSSGTRLSEQYF
J: TRBJ2-7; V: TRBV10-2; size: once; D: -; DNA: TGCGCCAGCAGTGACGGACTAATCTCCTACGAGCAGTACTTC; CDR3: CASSDGLISYEQYF
J: TRBJ1-3; V: TRBV6-1; size: -; D: -; DNA: TGTGCCAGCACCCGAGCAGGTGCTGGAAACACCATATATTTT; CDR3: CASTRAGAGNTIYF
J: TRBJ2-7; V: TRBV27; size: -; D: TRBD2; DNA: TGTGCCAGCAGTTTATCGAATCTAGCGGTCTACGAGCAGTACTTC; CDR3: CASSLSNLAVYEQYF
J: TRBJ2-1; V: TRBV27; size: -; D: TRBD1; DNA: TGTGCCAGCAGGGCCGGACAGGGAGGCGTGAGTGAGCAGTTCTTC; CDR3: CASRAGQGGVSEQFF
J: TRBJ2-1; V: TRBV4-3; size: -; D: TRBD2; DNA: TGCGCCAGCAGCCCTAGCGGGAGCAATCGGAATGAGCAGTTCTTC; CDR3: CASSPSGSNRNEQFF
J: TRBJ2-3; V: TRBV19; size: -; D: TRBD1; DNA: TGTGCCAGTAGTATAATTAGCAGGGGGCATGTCACAGATACGCAGTATTTT; CDR3: CASSIISRGHVTDTQYF
J: TRBJ2-5; V: TRBV7-9; size: -; D: TRBD1; DNA: TGTGCCAGCAGCTTATATCTACAGGGGCCCCACCAGACCCAGTACTTC; CDR3: CASSLYLQGPHQTQYF
J: TRBJ2-1; V: TRBV29-1; size: -; D: TRBD2; DNA: TGCAGCGTGTGGGGAGGGGCCTCAAGGGTCGATGAGCAGTTCTTC; CDR3: CSVWGGASRVDEQFF
J: TRBJ2-1; V: TRBV7-3; size: once; D: -; DNA: TGTGCCAGCAGCGAAAGACAGGGAGGCTACAATGAGCAGTTCTTC; CDR3: CASSERQGGYNEQFF
J: TRBJ1-1; V: TRBV5-1; size: -; D: -; DNA: TGCGCCAGCAGCTTGGCCAACGGGGCAGGGGTGAACACTGAAGCTTTCTTT; CDR3: CASSLANGAGVNTEAFF
J: TRBJ2-5; V: TRBV5-4; size: -; D: TRBD1; DNA: TGTGCCAGCAGCCCAAGGACAGGGGCCAGGGAGACCCAGTACTTC; CDR3: CASSPRTGARETQYF
J: TRBJ2-7; V: TRBV18; size: -; D: -; DNA: TGTGCCAGCTCACTCCCTGGGACCTACGAGCAGTACTTC; CDR3: CASSLPGTYEQYF
J: TRBJ2-5; V: TRBV4-1; size: once; D: TRBD1; DNA: TGCGCCAGCAGCCAAGAACAGGGGGAGACCCAGTACTTC; CDR3: CASSQEQGETQYF
J: TRBJ2-3; V: TRBV5-6; size: -; D: -; DNA: TGTGCCAGCAGCGGTCCGATAGCGGAAAACACAGATACGCAGTATTTT; CDR3: CASSGPIAENTDTQYF
J: TRBJ2-3; V: TRBV11-1; size: -; D: -; DNA: TGTGCCAGCAGTCGCGACCTAGAAACAGATACGCAGTATTTT; CDR3: CASSRDLETDTQYF
J: TRBJ2-1; V: TRBV7-6; size: -; D: TRBD2; DNA: TGTGCCAGCAGCCCGGCGGGGGGCGGCGCCTACAATGAGCAGTTCTTC; CDR3: CASSPAGGGAYNEQFF
J: TRBJ2-2; V: TRBV4-1; size: -; D: TRBD2; DNA: TGCGCCAGCAGCCCGAGACTAGCGGACACCGGGGAGCTGTTTTTT; CDR3: CASSPRLADTGELFF
J: TRBJ1-1; V: TRBV18; size: -; D: -; DNA: TGTGCCAGCTCATTCCAGTGGGGAGAGAACACTGAAGCTTTCTTT; CDR3: CASSFQWGENTEAFF
J: TRBJ1-2; V: TRBV27; size: -; D: -; DNA: TGTGCCAGCAGTTTTGGACTCGATCCCAACTATGGCTACACCTTC; CDR3: CASSFGLDPNYGYTF
J: TRBJ2-7; V: TRBV7-9; size: -; D: TRBD1; DNA: TGTGCCAGCAGCTTAGCGGGGAACAGGGGTGGCGAGCAGTACTTC; CDR3: CASSLAGNRGGEQYF
J: TRBJ2-7; V: TRBV28; size: -; D: TRBD1; DNA: TGTGCCAGCAGTGCCAGACAGGGTCTTCCCTACGAGCAGTACTTC; CDR3: CASSARQGLPYEQYF
J: TRBJ1-1; V: TRBV9; size: -; D: -; DNA: TGTGCCAGCAGCGTAGGACAGTTGTTCGGGAACACTGAAGCTTTCTTT; CDR3: CASSVGQLFGNTEAFF
J: TRBJ2-5; V: TRBV7-3; size: -; D: TRBD2; DNA: TGTGCCAGCGCGGGGGGGTACCAAGAGACCCAGTACTTC; CDR3: CASAGGYQETQYF